The 30 T cell receptor beta chains below were found in one sample sequenced in a study of T cell repertoires in cytomegalovirus infection. TCRdb reprocessed the reads via MiXCR and lists one record per CDR3 protein. The data hold about 330,000 distinct CDR3 sequences, with 8% to 9.5% observed a single time. Sequenced input: PBMCs. Receptor source: a human donor in good health (CMV status not recorded). Some clones in this sample may be carry-over from other donors' samples.

The table lists this clonotype with many counts. This chain uses TRBV28 with TRBJ2-1; 12 nucleotides line up with TRBD2. Trimming removed 6 bases from V and 7 bases from J; junction bases left unmatched: 13. This CDR3 region has 17 residues. CDR1 is MDHEN, CDR2 SYDVKM, per germline. The CDR3 DNA follows: TGTGCCAGCAGGGAGACTAGCGGGAGTTCTACTTGGAATGAGCAGTTCTTC. It encodes CASRETSGSSTWNEQFF.

There are many counts of this clonotype. This chain links TRBV5-4 with TRBJ1-1; D gene unclear. This CDR3 is built from 14 residues. Between the trimmed V and J ends, which lost 2 bases and 1 base, there was a span of 9 bases. CDR1 SGHNT and CDR2 YYREEE come from the germline V gene (reference sequence). For the CDR3, the DNA is TGTGCCAGCAGCTTTGCACAACCGAACACTGAAGCTTTCTTT. Translating gives CASSFAQPNTEAFF.

The V and J genes are TRBV7-9 and TRBJ2-7; 10 bases are shared with TRBD1. Unmatched junction bases numbered 11, after V lost 4 bases and J lost 2 bases. The CDR3 extends over 17 amino acids. Germline V CDR1 and CDR2: SEHNR, FQNEAQ (reference sequence). The CDR3 spells CASSSSGTGEVTYEQYF. The CDR3 DNA follows: TGTGCCAGCAGCTCCTCCGGGACAGGGGAGGTAACCTACGAGCAGTACTTC.

This clonotype was found many times. The V gene is TRBV6-5, the J gene TRBJ2-7; perhaps TRBD2 as D (5 bases). Germline assignment: CDR1 MNHEY and CDR2 SVGAGI. The CDR3 consists of 15 residues. V lost 0 bases, J lost 2 bases, and 11 bases lay in between. The CDR3 region is CASSYSPTGAYEQYF. CDR3 DNA sequence: TGTGCCAGCAGTTACTCCCCGACCGGGGCCTACGAGCAGTACTTC.

This clonotype was seen a handful of times. The chain recombines TRBV6-2 or TRBV6-3 with TRBJ2-7; D uncertain. This CDR3 is built from 15 residues. Trimming pared 2 bases from V and 4 bases from J, leaving 15 bases between. Germline V gene sequence: CDR1 MNHEY, CDR2 SVGEGT. The CDR3 DNA reads TGTGCCAGCAGTTACCAGCCGGATGGGGTTTACGAGCAGTACTTC. As protein: CASSYQPDGVYEQYF.

This clonotype was found many times. This CDR3 is CASSARTGGTYNSPLHF. The DNA of the CDR3 is TGTGCCAGCAGCGCCCGGACAGGGGGGACCTATAATTCACCCCTCCACTTT. The chain recombines TRBV7-8 with TRBJ1-6; 10 bases are a match to TRBD1. Per germline, CDR1 SGHVS and CDR2 FQNEAQ. V lost 5 bases to trimming and J lost 2 bases; unmatched junction nucleotides: 6. The CDR3 length is 17 residues.

This clonotype was detected many times. The J gene is TRBJ2-3, the V gene TRBV11-2; 7 bases map to TRBD2. This CDR3 contains 17 residues. V gave up 3 bases and J gave up 2 bases; unmatched junction bases: 11. Germline lookup yields CDR1 SGHAT and CDR2 FQNNGV. The CDR3 region is CASSFSHGGGVTDTQYF. The CDR3 DNA is TGTGCCAGCAGCTTTTCTCACGGCGGGGGAGTCACAGATACGCAGTATTTT.

Here the CDR3 DNA reads TGTGCCAGCCCCAAGGGTGGAAGCTACGAGCAGTACTTC. Translation gives CASPKGGSYEQYF. This rearrangement joins TRBV28 to TRBJ2-7; D unclear. This CDR3 has 13 amino acids. CDR1 is MDHEN and CDR2 is SYDVKM in the germline V gene. Trimming stripped 8 bases from V and 3 bases from J, with 14 bases between.

This clonotype has a single count. A read error is possible here, since a much larger clone lies one base away. The CDR3 DNA reads as TGTGCCATCAGGGGGACAGGGGCTGAAGCTTTCTTT. Translation: CAIRGTGAEAFF. The chain employs TRBV10-3 and TRBJ1-1, with 10 bases identical to TRBD1. The CDR3 sequence is 12 residues long. J lost 6 bases, V lost 6 bases, and 1 base had no gene match. CDR1 is ENHRY and CDR2 is SYGVKD in the germline V gene.

The rearrangement uses TRBV2 and TRBJ2-1, with 9 bases lining up with TRBD2. The V segment lost 11 bases and the J segment 5 bases; nucleotides outside the gene matches: 7. This CDR3 comprises 13 residues. Germline CDR1 and CDR2: SNHLY and FYNNEI. The CDR3 DNA sequence: TGTGCCTTGTGGACTAGCGTTGACAATGAGCAGTTCTTC. It codes for CALWTSVDNEQFF.

This clonotype was picked up a small number of times. The V and J genes are TRBV6-5 and TRBJ2-1; D gene unclear. This CDR3 has 15 residues. The V end was cut by 6 bases, the J end by 3 bases, with 15 bases between. Germline V gene lookup returns CDR1 MNHEY and CDR2 SVGAGI. For the CDR3, the DNA is TGTGCCAGCAGCCCCCCCCGACTCAGCTACAATGAGCAGTTCTTC. It is translated as CASSPPRLSYNEQFF.

Ten or more counts support this clonotype. V usage is TRBV5-4 and J usage is TRBJ2-1; 8 nucleotides align to TRBD1. Unmatched junction bases numbered 9, after V lost 6 bases and J lost 1 base. Germline loops: CDR1 SGHNT, CDR2 YYREEE (reference sequence). This CDR3 spans 16 amino acids. This chain's CDR3 is CASNRKQGVSYNEQFF. The CDR3 DNA reads as TGTGCCAGCAACCGAAAACAGGGGGTGTCCTACAATGAGCAGTTCTTC.

This clonotype was recorded at least ten times. The chain couples TRBV12-3 or TRBV12-4 to TRBJ2-1; 11 nucleotides match TRBD2. V dropped 6 bases and J dropped 0; count of bases not matched to a gene: 19. The CDR3 is made up of 21 amino acids. CDR3 amino acids: CASSPGGGTSGPGGSYNEQFF. DNA of the CDR3: TGTGCCAGCAGCCCCGGGGGGGGGACTAGCGGCCCCGGGGGCTCCTACAATGAGCAGTTCTTC.

With respect to this clonotype: Germline and junction disagree at one end, which may indicate a read error. The chain recombines TRBV5-8 with TRBJ1-1; 7 nucleotides agree with TRBD1. Germline CDR1 is SGHTS and CDR2 is YDEGEE. The CDR3 runs 16 residues. CDR3 in DNA: TGTGCCAGAAGCTTGGTACTAGACAGGGATGGGACTGAAGCTTTCTTT. Its translation: CARSLVLDRDGTEAFF.

This rearrangement joins TRBV28 to TRBJ2-1; D call uncertain. V was cut by 7 bases and J by 7 bases, with 8 bases left in between. Germline V gene sequence: CDR1 MDHEN, CDR2 SYDVKM. The CDR3 is 11 residues long. CDR3 DNA: TGTGCCAGCAAACAATCGAATGAGCAGTTCTTC. Encoded protein: CASKQSNEQFF.

This clonotype was counted only a few times. The chain joins TRBV15 to TRBJ1-3; D is perhaps TRBD1 (6 bases). Germline V gene lookup returns CDR1 LNHNV and CDR2 YYDKDF (reference sequence). The CDR3 is made up of 14 amino acids. V lost 6 bases and J 4 bases, leaving 13 bases between the germline ends. CDR3 residues: CATRSNRVGNTIYF. The CDR3 coding sequence is TGTGCCACCAGATCGAACAGGGTGGGAAACACCATATATTTT.

This clonotype was observed at least ten times. The J gene is TRBJ2-1, the V gene TRBV7-8; D unclear. This CDR3 contains 13 residues. Germline V CDR1 and CDR2: SGHVS, FQNEAQ. Trimming removed 2 bases at V and 7 bases at J, with 9 bases between. The CDR3 DNA is TGTGCCAGCAGCTTAAATAACGGGAATGAGCAGTTCTTC. Protein product: CASSLNNGNEQFF. The full variable domain, rest sourced from reference TRBV7-8 and TRBJ2-1, is GAGVSQSPRYKVAKRGQDVALRCDPISGHVSLFWYQQALGQGPEFLTYFQNEAQLDKSGLPSDRFFAERPEGSVSTLKIQRTQQEDSAVYLCASSLNNGNEQFFGPGTRLTVL.

The chain carries TRBV11-2 and TRBJ1-2; perhaps TRBD1 as D (5 bases). The CDR3 runs 14 residues. V gave up 5 bases and J gave up 8 bases, with 18 bases separating them. Germline lookup yields CDR1 SGHAT and CDR2 FQNNGV. The CDR3: CASSLTGTSRGYTF. CDR3 nucleotide sequence: TGTGCCAGCAGCCTAACCGGGACGTCGCGAGGCTACACCTTC.

This chain links TRBV19 with TRBJ2-2, with D uncertain. The germline CDR1 and CDR2 sequences are LNHDA and SQIVND (reference sequence). This CDR3 comprises 14 residues. Between the trimmed V and J ends, which lost 5 bases and 1 base, there was a span of 8 bases. CDR3 DNA: TGTGCCAGTAGTGACCAGAAGAACACCGGGGAGCTGTTTTTT. Protein: CASSDQKNTGELFF.

This clonotype was detected only a few times. The CDR3 loop is CASSPLTGPQETQYF. Written as DNA, the CDR3 is TGTGCCAGCAGCCCCTTGACAGGCCCCCAAGAGACCCAGTACTTC. The chain has TRBV7-2 and TRBJ2-5; a possible D gene is TRBD1 (6 bases). Germline V gives CDR1 SGHTA, CDR2 FQGNSA. The V and J ends lost 5 bases and 1 base respectively, with 14 bases between them. CDR3 size: 15 residues.

This clonotype came up a few times. This chain connects TRBV4-1 to TRBJ1-2, with D perhaps matching TRBD1 (5 bases). Germline V lookup: CDR1 MGHRA, CDR2 YSYEKL. The CDR3 covers 15 residues. Trimming pared 0 bases from V and 4 bases from J, leaving 12 bases between. As DNA, the CDR3 is TGCGCCAGCAGCCAAGATTGGGGGAGTGGCTATGGCTACACCTTC. Its protein is CASSQDWGSGYGYTF.

This chain connects TRBV2 to TRBJ1-2; D is unresolved. Per the germline V gene, CDR1 is SNHLY and CDR2 is FYNNEI. This CDR3 spans 13 amino acids. V lost 6 bases and J lost 4, with 12 bases in between. The CDR3 here is CASSGRSRYGYTF. The DNA for the CDR3 is TGTGCCAGCAGCGGTCGATCCCGCTATGGCTACACCTTC.

The chain links TRBV4-1 to TRBJ1-2; 10 nucleotides agree with TRBD1. This CDR3 has 14 amino acids. V was clipped by 4 bases and J by 5 bases; unmatched bases: 4. CDR1 is MGHRA, CDR2 YSYEKL, per germline. CDR3 residues: CASSPDRGQYGYTF. The CDR3 coding sequence is TGCGCCAGCAGCCCTGACAGGGGGCAATATGGCTACACCTTC.

The J gene is TRBJ2-2, the V gene TRBV12-5, with no clear D. There are 11 residues in the CDR3. V lost 6 bases and J lost 8, with 7 bases in between. Germline lookup yields CDR1 LGHNT and CDR2 FRNRAP. DNA of the CDR3: TGTGCTAGTGGCCCCCCGGGGGAGCTGTTTTTT. It is translated as CASGPPGELFF.

This clonotype appeared many times. V is TRBV7-6 and J is TRBJ2-3, with TRBD1 matching over 7 bases. The trim removed 5 bases at V and 3 bases at J, leaving 8 bases unmatched. Germline loops: CDR1 SGHVS, CDR2 FNYEAQ. This CDR3 is built from 15 residues. CDR3 in amino acids: CASSPGGPRTDTQYF. DNA of the CDR3: TGTGCCAGCAGCCCAGGGGGACCTAGGACAGATACGCAGTATTTT. Full variable domain (rest looked up from reference TRBV7-6 and TRBJ2-3): GAGVSQSPRYKVTKRGQDVALRCDPISGHVSLYWYRQALGQGPEFLTYFNYEAQQDKSGLPNDRFSAERPEGSISTLTIQRTEQRDSAMYRCASSPGGPRTDTQYFGPGTRLTVL.

The chain couples TRBV9 to TRBJ2-5, with D possibly matching TRBD2 (6 bases). The CDR3 is 14 amino acids. The germline V gene encodes CDR1 SGDLS and CDR2 YYNGEE. Trimming shortened V by 0 bases and J by 5 bases, and 11 bases separated the two germline ends. Here the CDR3 reads CASSVDAGLETQYF. CDR3 bases: TGTGCCAGCAGCGTAGACGCGGGGTTGGAGACCCAGTACTTC.

In its sample, this clonotype was seen a few times. This rearrangement joins TRBV6-2 or TRBV6-3 to TRBJ2-5, with 13 bases matching TRBD2. Trimming removed 5 bases from V and 2 bases from J; junction bases left unmatched: 8. Per the germline V gene, CDR1 is MNHEY and CDR2 is SVGEGT. CDR3 size: 17 residues. CDR3 DNA: TGTGCCAGCAGTACCTCCCCACTAGCGGGGGGGCAAGAGACCCAGTACTTC. The encoded protein is CASSTSPLAGGQETQYF.

This clonotype was counted ten times or more. The rearrangement uses TRBV7-2 and TRBJ1-2; TRBD1 is a possible D gene (6 bases). The CDR3 runs to 17 residues. Trimming removed 6 bases at V and 3 bases at J, with 23 bases between. Germline V gene lookup returns CDR1 SGHTA and CDR2 FQGNSA. The CDR3 bases are TGTGCCAGCAGTTCGACAGGTTTGGCTACTCGGTACTATGGCTACACCTTC. The encoded protein is CASSSTGLATRYYGYTF.

This clonotype was recorded many times. The chain carries TRBV7-9 and TRBJ1-5; D not certain. The CDR3 consists of 15 residues. V lost 5 bases to trimming and J lost 6 bases, with 17 bases between them. Per germline, CDR1 SEHNR and CDR2 FQNEAQ (reference sequence). CDR3 DNA: TGTGCCAGCAGCCCACAAGATGGAATGGCTCAGCCCCAGCATTTT. Amino acids: CASSPQDGMAQPQHF. The full variable domain, completed using reference TRBV7-9 and TRBJ1-5, is DTGVSQNPRHKITKRGQNVTFRCDPISEHNRLYWYRQTLGQGPEFLTYFQNEAQLEKSRLLSDRFSAERPKGSFSTLEIQRTEQGDSAMYLCASSPQDGMAQPQHFGDGTRLSIL.

This clonotype was detected a few times. The chain uses TRBV5-1 and TRBJ2-5, with TRBD2 identical over 7 bases. Germline V lookup: CDR1 SGHRS, CDR2 YFSETQ. Trimming cost V 4 bases and J 5 bases; bases outside gene matches: 11. This CDR3 spans 15 amino acids. The CDR3 nucleotides are TGCGCCAGCAGCACCGGACTAGAGAGAGGGGAGACCCAGTACTTC. Protein product: CASSTGLERGETQYF. Full variable domain (outside the CDR3, taken from reference TRBV5-1 and TRBJ2-5): KAGVTQTPRYLIKTRGQQVTLSCSPISGHRSVSWYQQTPGQGLQFLFEYFSETQRNKGNFPGRFSGRQFSNSRSEMNVSTLELGDSALYLCASSTGLERGETQYFGPGTRLLVL.